This TCR beta chain was sequenced during a study of CD8+ T cells in alopecia areata. With respect to this clone: Its antigen is still unknown.

Extraction and reverse transcription of RNA yielded cDNA as the sequencing template. Here immunoSEQ multiplex PCR was the method, and the copy in TCRdb shows in-frame clones only, minus some. The sample lists approximately 160,000 clones, less than 80% seen once, with approximately 15% in the top ten. With 4 bases removed from V and 0 bases from J, the gap between germline ends came to 6 bases. The V gene's germline CDR1 is MRHNA and CDR2 SNTAGT. The CDR3 contains 13 residues. Study results and limitations: An increase in clonality over normal scalp was evident in lesional scalp, especially alopecia totalis/universalis.

Treatment here: oral pan-JAK inhibitor, 5-10 mg twice daily. It was from alopecia areata patients that lesional scalp punch biopsies and peripheral blood were collected. The chain is built from TRBV6-4 and TRBJ1-1, with no clear D. The material was CD4+ T cells sorted from blood, obtained at week 24, from a patient treated with tofacitinib. This TCR was sampled from a human donor with alopecia areata. The chain's CDR3 is CASSVEMNTEAFF. The CDR3 nucleotides are TGTGCCAGCAGTGTGGAGATGAACACTGAAGCTTTCTTT.